Presented here are 10 T cell receptor beta chains from one specimen sequenced in a study of CD8+ T cells in alopecia areata. cDNA prepared by RNA extraction and subsequent reverse transcription served as the template for sequencing. The assay was immunoSEQ multiplex PCR, and TCRdb's table has in-frame clones only and misses some. Of 85,000 to 110,000 clones in the sample, 55% were seen once. What was sequenced was CD4+ T cells sorted from blood. The receptors were sampled from a human donor in good health.

The chain employs TRBV28 and TRBJ1-4; D might be TRBD1 (5 bases). V dropped 2 bases and J dropped 4 bases, with 8 bases sitting between them. This CDR3 contains 14 residues. Germline lookup yields CDR1 MDHEN and CDR2 SYDVKM. Here the CDR3 DNA reads TGTGCCAGCAGTTTAGGGACTTTTAATGAAAAACTGTTTTTT. It yields the protein CASSLGTFNEKLFF.

The count of this clone is one. V gene TRBV29-1 combines with J gene TRBJ2-1; D unresolved. The CDR3 has 10 residues. Per germline, CDR1 SQVTM and CDR2 ANQGSEA. The ends were cut back, 8 bases at V and 6 bases at J, with 8 bases in the middle. The CDR3 region is CSYGPNEQFF. The CDR3 DNA is TGCAGCTATGGACCCAATGAGCAGTTCTTC.

This clone was found a few times. The V gene is TRBV7-2, the J gene TRBJ1-1; D might be TRBD1 (6 bases). Germline loops: CDR1 SGHTA, CDR2 FQGNSA. V shed 5 bases and J shed 7 bases, with 17 bases lying between them. This CDR3 is built from 14 residues. CDR3 coding DNA: TGTGCCAGCAGCATCGGGGGCACCCGAGGTGAAGCTTTCTTT. Amino acid sequence: CASSIGGTRGEAFF.

The chain links TRBV29-1 to TRBJ2-7, with a possible D match to TRBD1 (5 bases). Trimming stripped 4 bases from V and 5 bases from J, with 9 bases between. From germline, CDR1 is SQVTM and CDR2 ANQGSEA. The CDR3 loop spans 11 amino acids. The CDR3 nucleotides are TGCAGCGTTGGACAGATAGACGAGCAGTACTTC. This gives the protein CSVGQIDEQYF.

The rearrangement links TRBV29-1 to TRBJ2-3; D might be TRBD1 (6 bases). This CDR3 has 11 amino acids. Germline values: CDR1 SQVTM, CDR2 ANQGSEA. V was pared by 8 bases and J by 4 bases, with 10 bases between. As DNA, the CDR3 is TGCAGCCACAGGGTTGCAGATACGCAGTATTTT. Its translation: CSHRVADTQYF.

This clone was found a few times. The chain uses TRBV7-2 and TRBJ2-5; 9 nucleotides line up with TRBD1. Germline CDR1 SGHTA, CDR2 FQGNSA. The CDR3 spans 14 residues. Germline trimming cut 4 bases from V and 6 bases from J; bases unmatched to any gene: 6. CDR3 DNA: TGTGCCAGCAGCTCAACAGGGGGCTCGAAGACCCAGTACTTC. Encoded protein: CASSSTGGSKTQYF.

J is TRBJ1-5 and V is TRBV4-3; TRBD1 agrees at 9 bases. V shed 0 bases, J shed 2 bases, and the junction held 5 bases outside the gene matches. The CDR3 sequence is 17 residues long. CDR1 is LGHNA, CDR2 YSLEER, per germline. The CDR3 DNA is TGCGCCAGCAGCCAAGATCTTAGGACAGGGGGCAATCAGCCCCAGCATTTT. Protein: CASSQDLRTGGNQPQHF.

The chain combines TRBV6-6 with TRBJ2-7; TRBD2 is a possible D gene (5 bases). Germline assignment: CDR1 MNHNY and CDR2 SVGAGI (reference sequence). CDR3 length: 11 amino acids. V gave up 5 bases and J gave up 4 bases, with 6 bases separating them. The CDR3: CASSGSYEQYF. CDR3 DNA: TGTGCCAGCAGTGGGAGTTACGAGCAGTACTTC.

This clone occurred a few times. The gene calls are TRBV7-2 and TRBJ2-1; 8 bases are a match to TRBD2. Germline V gene sequence: CDR1 SGHTA, CDR2 FQGNSA. The CDR3 totals 16 residues. With 3 bases clipped from V and 0 bases from J, the junction kept 4 bases outside the gene matches. CDR3 nucleotide sequence: TGTGCCAGCAGCTTGTATAGCGGGGCCTCCTACAATGAGCAGTTCTTC. Its protein product is CASSLYSGASYNEQFF.

This chain links TRBV11-2 with TRBJ2-3; D gene ambiguous. The CDR3 runs to 13 residues. Trimming took off 5 bases at V and 7 bases at J, with 13 bases between the two ends. Germline loops: CDR1 SGHAT, CDR2 FQNNGV. The CDR3: CASSLSIPNTQYF. CDR3 DNA: TGTGCCAGCAGCCTCTCCATCCCAAATACGCAGTATTTT.